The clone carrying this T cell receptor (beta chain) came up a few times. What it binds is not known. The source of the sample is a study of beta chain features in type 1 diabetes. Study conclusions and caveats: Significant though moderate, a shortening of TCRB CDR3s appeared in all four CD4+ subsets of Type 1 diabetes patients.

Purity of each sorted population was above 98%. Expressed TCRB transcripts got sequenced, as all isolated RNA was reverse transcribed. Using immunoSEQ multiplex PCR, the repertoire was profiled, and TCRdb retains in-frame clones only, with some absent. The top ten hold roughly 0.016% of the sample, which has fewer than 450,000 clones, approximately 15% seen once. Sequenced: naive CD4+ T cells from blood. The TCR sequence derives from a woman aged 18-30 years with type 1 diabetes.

CDR3 amino acids: CASTPAVARTDTQYF. CDR3 bases: TGTGCCAGCACCCCCGCGGTGGCCCGCACAGATACGCAGTATTTT. V usage is TRBV9 and J usage is TRBJ2-3; D is unclear. CDR1 and CDR2 (germline): SGDLS, YYNGEE. The length of the CDR3 is 15 residues. Trimming cost V 6 bases and J 1 base, with 15 bases left between them.